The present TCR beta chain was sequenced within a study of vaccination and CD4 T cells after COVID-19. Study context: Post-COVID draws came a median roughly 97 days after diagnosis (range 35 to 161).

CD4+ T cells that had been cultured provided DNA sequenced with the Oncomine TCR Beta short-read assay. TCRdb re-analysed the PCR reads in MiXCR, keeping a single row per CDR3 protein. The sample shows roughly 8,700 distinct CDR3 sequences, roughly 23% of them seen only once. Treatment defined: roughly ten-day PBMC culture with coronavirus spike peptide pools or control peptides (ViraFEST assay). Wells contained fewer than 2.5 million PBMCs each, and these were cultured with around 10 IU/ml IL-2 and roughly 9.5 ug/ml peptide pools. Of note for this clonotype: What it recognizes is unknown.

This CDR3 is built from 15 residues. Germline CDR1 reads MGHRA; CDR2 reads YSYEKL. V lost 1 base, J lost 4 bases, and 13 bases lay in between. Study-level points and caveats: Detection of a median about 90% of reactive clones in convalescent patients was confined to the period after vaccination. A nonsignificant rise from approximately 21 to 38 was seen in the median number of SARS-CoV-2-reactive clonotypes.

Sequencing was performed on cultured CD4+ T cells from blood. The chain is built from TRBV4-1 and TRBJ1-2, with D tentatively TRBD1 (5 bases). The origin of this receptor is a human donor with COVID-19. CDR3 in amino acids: CASSQGGWRSYGYTF. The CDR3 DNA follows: TGCGCCAGCAGCCAAGGGGGGTGGAGGTCCTATGGCTACACCTTC.